The 26 T cell receptor beta chains below come from one sample, sequenced in a study of cytomegalovirus exposure and HLA in healthy donors. The PCR was carried out with 60 Vbeta primers and 13 Jbeta primers. The assay was immunoSEQ multiplex PCR, and TCRdb's table has in-frame clones only and misses some. The data show 110,000 to 150,000 clones, roughly 73% seen once. Sequenced: PBMCs. The receptors come from a woman aged 40 to 50 in good health and CMV-seronegative.

The chain joins TRBV4-1 to TRBJ1-1; 10 bases agree with TRBD1. Germline V lookup: CDR1 MGHRA, CDR2 YSYEKL. The CDR3 has 16 amino acids. With 6 bases clipped from V and 1 base from J, the junction kept 8 bases outside the gene matches. For the CDR3, the DNA is TGCGCCAGCAGTTTGTCGGGACAGGGGCGGAACACTGAAGCTTTCTTT. Translating it yields CASSLSGQGRNTEAFF.

The gene calls are TRBV29-1 and TRBJ2-1; D might be TRBD1 (6 bases). V lost 3 bases to trimming and J lost 9 bases, with 18 bases between them. The CDR3 spans 14 residues. Germline V gene sequence: CDR1 SQVTM, CDR2 ANQGSEA. CDR3 in amino acids: CSVDRTVSSFEQFF. The CDR3 region has the DNA TGCAGCGTTGACAGGACAGTGTCCTCTTTTGAGCAGTTCTTC.

The chain recombines TRBV19 with TRBJ1-6; D is possibly TRBD1 (5 bases). The germline CDR1 and CDR2 sequences are LNHDA and SQIVND (reference sequence). Trimming took 5 bases from V and 8 from J, leaving 13 bases between them. CDR3 length equals 14 residues. CDR3 in amino acids: CASSSGVWDSPLHF. CDR3 DNA: TGTGCCAGTAGTTCGGGGGTTTGGGATTCACCCCTCCACTTT.

This clone was detected a few times. V is TRBV5-1 and J is TRBJ2-2; possible D gene TRBD1, 6 bases. This CDR3 has 16 residues. Per germline, CDR1 SGHRS and CDR2 YFSETQ. Trimming stripped 0 bases from V and 4 bases from J, with 13 bases between. The CDR3 coding sequence is TGCGCCAGCAGCTTGGGTGCAGGGGCCGGCACCGGGGAGCTGTTTTTT. This translates into CASSLGAGAGTGELFF.

CDR3 sequence (DNA): TGTGCCAGCAGCCCCAGGGGGACAGGGCGAGCAGAGACCCAGTACTTC. Amino acids: CASSPRGTGRAETQYF. The rearrangement links TRBV7-9 to TRBJ2-5; TRBD1 matches at 9 bases. The CDR3 is 16 residues long. J was trimmed by 4 bases and V by 5 bases; bases with no gene match: 11. Germline CDR1 SEHNR, CDR2 FQNEAQ (reference sequence).

V and J are TRBV7-6 and TRBJ1-3, with D possibly being TRBD1 (5 bases). Germline V gene sequence: CDR1 SGHVS, CDR2 FNYEAQ. Trimming removed 3 bases at V and 0 bases at J, with 18 bases between. The CDR3 runs 18 residues. The CDR3 DNA follows: TGTGCCAGCAGCTTCCCCGCTACAGGCCAAAGCTCTGGAAACACCATATATTTT. Protein product: CASSFPATGQSSGNTIYF.

J is TRBJ1-1 and V is TRBV28; a possible D gene is TRBD1 (5 bases). Germline-derived CDR1 and CDR2 are MDHEN and SYDVKM. The CDR3 length is 14 residues. V lost 7 bases to trimming and J lost 6 bases, with 18 bases between them. This CDR3 reads CASNPRGLQAEAFF. Here the CDR3 DNA reads TGTGCCAGCAACCCACGGGGGTTGCAGGCTGAAGCTTTCTTT.

The V and J genes are TRBV7-9 and TRBJ1-1; D is unresolved. Germline values: CDR1 SEHNR, CDR2 FQNEAQ (reference sequence). There are 16 residues in the CDR3. The germline V and J ends were trimmed by 3 bases and 1 base, with 15 bases remaining between them. The CDR3 bases are TGTGCCAGCAGCTTCCCTAGAGGTTTTCCGAACACTGAAGCTTTCTTT. This gives the protein CASSFPRGFPNTEAFF.

The CDR3 loop is CASSLAGQAPRNTQYF. The CDR3 DNA reads as TGTGCCAGCAGCTTGGCCGGACAGGCCCCCAGAAATACGCAGTATTTT. V usage is TRBV5-4 and J usage is TRBJ2-3; 7 bases are a match to TRBD1. CDR1 is SGHNT and CDR2 is YYREEE in the germline V gene (reference sequence). Trimming at V came to 0 bases and at J to 7 bases, leaving 11 bases not matched to a gene. The CDR3 consists of 16 residues.

This chain joins TRBV10-3 and TRBJ1-2, with TRBD1 matching 7 bases. Germline CDR1 ENHRY, CDR2 SYGVKD. Trimming removed 6 bases from V and 3 bases from J; junction bases left unmatched: 1. The CDR3 contains 12 residues. Here the CDR3 reads CAISTGDYGYTF. The CDR3 coding sequence is TGTGCCATCAGCACAGGGGACTATGGCTACACCTTC.

J is TRBJ2-7 and V is TRBV6-1; a possible D gene is TRBD1 (6 bases). Trimming took off 5 bases at V and 6 bases at J, with 14 bases between the two ends. This CDR3 has 13 residues. Per germline, CDR1 MNHNS and CDR2 SASEGT. CDR3 DNA: TGTGCCAGCAGTAGAAACAGGGTATGCGAGCAGTACGTC. Amino acid sequence: CASSRNRVCEQYV.

V gene TRBV5-1 combines with J gene TRBJ2-5, with a tentative D call TRBD1 (6 bases). Germline CDR1 SGHRS, CDR2 YFSETQ. The CDR3 consists of 14 residues. V was shortened by 2 bases and J by 2 bases, with 10 bases between the two germline ends. CDR3 protein: CASSFGQLQETQYF. CDR3 in DNA: TGCGCCAGCAGCTTCGGACAGTTACAAGAGACCCAGTACTTC.

This chain connects TRBV19 to TRBJ1-5; D is unresolved. V lost 6 bases and J 3 bases, leaving 9 bases between the germline ends. The CDR3 runs 13 residues. Looked up from germline, CDR1 is LNHDA and CDR2 is SQIVND (reference sequence). CDR3 in amino acids: CASSALYNQPQHF. The CDR3 DNA is TGTGCCAGTAGCGCACTCTACAATCAGCCCCAGCATTTT.

The chain joins TRBV6-5 to TRBJ1-4; no clear D. The germline CDR1 and CDR2 sequences are MNHEY and SVGAGI. The CDR3 consists of 15 residues. With 2 bases removed from V and 3 bases from J, the gap between germline ends came to 10 bases. CDR3 DNA: TGTGCCAGCAGTTACCGCGGGGATCCTAATGAAAAACTGTTTTTT. Its translation: CASSYRGDPNEKLFF.

The chain links TRBV7-6 to TRBJ1-3, with D perhaps TRBD1 (6 bases). The CDR3 is 15 residues long. Trimming took 5 bases from V and 2 from J, leaving 13 bases between them. Germline CDR1 is SGHVS and CDR2 is FNYEAQ. The DNA of the CDR3 is TGTGCCAGCAGCGCCCAGGGGAGCGCTGGAAACACCATATATTTT. Protein product: CASSAQGSAGNTIYF.

CDR3 sequence: CASSLERQGPNTEAFF. The CDR3 coding sequence is TGTGCCAGCAGCTTAGAACGACAGGGGCCGAACACTGAAGCTTTCTTT. The chain couples TRBV7-6 to TRBJ1-1, with TRBD1 matching 8 bases. V shed 1 base, J shed 1 base, and the junction held 5 bases outside the gene matches. The germline V gene encodes CDR1 SGHVS and CDR2 FNYEAQ. The CDR3 runs 16 residues.

This chain uses TRBV4-1 with TRBJ1-5, with a weak D call TRBD1 (5 bases). CDR3 length equals 14 residues. Trimming shortened V by 0 bases and J by 6 bases, and 9 bases separated the two germline ends. Per germline, CDR1 MGHRA and CDR2 YSYEKL. The CDR3 nucleotides read TGCGCCAGCAGCCAAGACAGGGTGAGTCAGCCCCAGCATTTT. Its protein product is CASSQDRVSQPQHF.

The chain employs TRBV5-6 and TRBJ1-1; TRBD1 matches 8 bases. V dropped 2 bases and J dropped 2; count of bases not matched to a gene: 5. Germline CDR1 and CDR2: SGHDT and YYEEEE. The CDR3 covers 15 residues. CDR3 in DNA: TGTGCCAGCAGCTTACCGGGACAGGTCAACACTGAAGCTTTCTTT. Amino acids: CASSLPGQVNTEAFF.

The rearrangement links TRBV2 to TRBJ2-5, with 7 positions matching TRBD1. Looked up from germline, CDR1 is SNHLY and CDR2 is FYNNEI. This CDR3 has 13 residues. Trimming took 8 bases from V and 1 from J; bases not matched to a gene: 4. The CDR3 protein is CASQRGPQETQYF. CDR3 DNA sequence: TGTGCCAGCCAAAGGGGGCCCCAAGAGACCCAGTACTTC.

This rearrangement joins TRBV18 to TRBJ1-1; unclear D gene. Germline values: CDR1 KGHSH, CDR2 LQKENI. The V end lost 4 bases, the J end lost 1 base, and 10 bases lay between the germline ends. This CDR3 is 14 amino acids long. The chain's CDR3 is CASSLKSGNTEAFF. The DNA of the CDR3 is TGTGCCAGCTCACTGAAATCGGGGAACACTGAAGCTTTCTTT.

The chain is built from TRBV5-6 and TRBJ2-1; maybe TRBD2 (5 bases). The CDR3 length is 15 residues. The germline CDR1 and CDR2 sequences are SGHDT and YYEEEE. V lost 4 bases, J lost 4 bases, and 15 bases lay in between. The CDR3 sequence: CASSRGSSGYNEQFF. CDR3 DNA sequence: TGTGCCAGCAGCCGAGGGAGTTCTGGGTACAATGAGCAGTTCTTC.

This clone appeared a few times. The CDR3 spells CASSSDYRGDYGYTF. CDR3 DNA sequence: TGTGCCAGCAGCTCTGACTACAGGGGCGACTATGGCTACACCTTC. V usage is TRBV7-9 and J usage is TRBJ1-2; 7 nucleotides match TRBD1. The germline CDR1 and CDR2 sequences are SEHNR and FQNEAQ (reference sequence). Trimming cost V 4 bases and J 3 bases; bases outside gene matches: 8. The CDR3 covers 15 residues.

The chain employs TRBV2 and TRBJ1-5, with TRBD1 as a possible D gene (5 bases). The V end lost 4 bases, the J end lost 1 base, and 5 bases lay between the germline ends. The CDR3 has 13 amino acids. Per germline, CDR1 SNHLY and CDR2 FYNNEI. CDR3 residues: CASSGQSNQPQHF. The CDR3 DNA reads as TGTGCCAGCAGTGGACAGAGCAATCAGCCCCAGCATTTT.

V and J are TRBV27 and TRBJ1-1, with a possible D match to TRBD1 (5 bases). This CDR3 comprises 14 residues. V lost 3 bases and J lost 1, with 9 bases in between. CDR1 and CDR2 (germline): MNHEY, SMNVEV (reference sequence). CDR3 region: CASSFYGGNTEAFF. DNA for the CDR3: TGTGCCAGCAGTTTCTACGGGGGGAACACTGAAGCTTTCTTT.

This rearrangement joins TRBV19 to TRBJ2-3; D unclear. The CDR3 sequence is 12 residues long. Germline-derived CDR1 and CDR2 are LNHDA and SQIVND (reference sequence). Trimming shortened V by 7 bases and J by 8 bases, and 13 bases separated the two germline ends. The DNA for the CDR3 is TGTGCCAGTACCCAAGCCGGCGGTACGCAGTATTTT. Translating gives CASTQAGGTQYF.

The V and J genes are TRBV5-6 and TRBJ2-1; 8 bases line up with TRBD1. The CDR3 extends over 13 amino acids. Germline V lookup: CDR1 SGHDT, CDR2 YYEEEE. The ends lost 7 bases at V and 4 bases at J; junction bases unmatched: 4. DNA for the CDR3: TGTGCCAGCGGACAGGGCCTATACAATGAGCAGTTCTTC. Residues: CASGQGLYNEQFF.